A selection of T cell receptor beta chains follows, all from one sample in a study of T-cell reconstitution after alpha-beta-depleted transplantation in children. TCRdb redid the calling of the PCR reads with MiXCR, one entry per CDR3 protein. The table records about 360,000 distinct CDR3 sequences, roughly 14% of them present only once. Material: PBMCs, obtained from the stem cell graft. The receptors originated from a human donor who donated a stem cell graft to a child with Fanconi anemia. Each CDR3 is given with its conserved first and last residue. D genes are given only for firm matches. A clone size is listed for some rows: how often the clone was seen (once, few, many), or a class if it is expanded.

TGTGCCAGCACCAAGGGACAGACCTACGAGCAGTACTTC,CASTKGQTYEQYF,TRBV12-3/TRBV12-4,TRBD1,NA,TRBJ2-7
TGTGCCAGCAGCCCGAGTCTTGAGCAGTTCTTC,CASSPSLEQFF,TRBV5-5,NA,few,TRBJ2-1
TGCGCCAGCAGTACTAGTACGTCGAACACTGAAGCTTTCTTT,CASSTSTSNTEAFF,TRBV5-1,NA,many,TRBJ1-1
TGCAGCGCCCAAGGGTCCGGATCGAACACTGAAGCTTTCTTT,CSAQGSGSNTEAFF,TRBV20-1,NA,few,TRBJ1-1
TGTGCCAGCAGCCCTAAGACAGGGACTTTGTACGAGCAGTACTTC,CASSPKTGTLYEQYF,TRBV12-3/TRBV12-4,NA,NA,TRBJ2-7
TGTGCCAGCAGCTTAGGGCCGGAGTCCACAGATACGCAGTATTTT,CASSLGPESTDTQYF,TRBV7-9,NA,NA,TRBJ2-3
TGCAGTGCTAGACCTGAAGAGTCGGGCAATTCACCCCTCCACTTT,CSARPEESGNSPLHF,TRBV20-1,NA,few,TRBJ1-6
TGTGCCAGCAGTTTTTCGGGGGGTGCTCTATACACTGAAGCTTTCTTT,CASSFSGGALYTEAFF,TRBV12-3/TRBV12-4,NA,NA,TRBJ1-1
TGTGCCAGCAGTTACGTGGAGGGAGGCACTGAAGCTTTCTTT,CASSYVEGGTEAFF,TRBV6-5,NA,few,TRBJ1-1
TGCAGTGCTAGTGGGGACAGGGGACGCTCCTACGAGCAGTACTTC,CSASGDRGRSYEQYF,TRBV20-1,TRBD1,NA,TRBJ2-7
TGTGCCAGCAGTTTCAGAGGGACAGGGGGGGACATTCAGTACTTC,CASSFRGTGGDIQYF,TRBV28,TRBD1,NA,TRBJ2-4
TGCGCCAGCAGCTTGCTCGCGGGGGGGCACAATGAGCAGTTCTTC,CASSLLAGGHNEQFF,TRBV5-1,TRBD2,NA,TRBJ2-1
TGCGCCAGCAGCTTGGGGACAGGGACCGAGCAGTACTTC,CASSLGTGTEQYF,TRBV5-1,TRBD1,NA,TRBJ2-7
TGCAGTGCTGACGACGCGCAGGGAGAGACCCAGTACTTC,CSADDAQGETQYF,TRBV20-1,NA,NA,TRBJ2-5
TGTGCCAGCAGTTTGTGGACAGGGCTCGCCGGGGAGCTGTTTTTT,CASSLWTGLAGELFF,TRBV12-3/TRBV12-4,TRBD1,NA,TRBJ2-2
TGTGCCAGCAGCTTGGCCGGGGACAGGGGGTATAATTCACCCCTCCACTTT,CASSLAGDRGYNSPLHF,TRBV5-5,TRBD1,NA,TRBJ1-6
TGTGCCAGCGCCCTAGGTGGAGGCGGTAGCAATCAGCCCCAGCATTTT,CASALGGGGSNQPQHF,TRBV28,NA,NA,TRBJ1-5
TGTGCCAGCAGCGTTTCTGGGGGGCAAGAGACCCAGTACTTC,CASSVSGGQETQYF,TRBV9,NA,few,TRBJ2-5
TGTGCCAGCAGCCCCACACAGGGGTTGAGCTATGGCTACACCTTC,CASSPTQGLSYGYTF,TRBV7-8,TRBD1,few,TRBJ1-2
TGTGCCAGCAGCGGATATAGGGGCTTGCAATCGATTGGTGGCTACACCTTC,CASSGYRGLQSIGGYTF,TRBV7-6,NA,NA,TRBJ1-2
TGTGCCAGCAGCTTAGTCAGGGCCGACCTTATAATTGGGATGCCCCTCCACTTT,CASSLVRADLIIGMPLHF,TRBV11-2,NA,NA,TRBJ1-6
TGTGCCAGCATCCGTGACATATACTCTGGAAACACCATATATTTT,CASIRDIYSGNTIYF,TRBV28,NA,NA,TRBJ1-3
TGCGCCAGCAGCTTTATAAAGACAGGGGATATGAGAGAGACCCAGTACTTC,CASSFIKTGDMRETQYF,TRBV5-1,TRBD1,few,TRBJ2-5
TGTGCCAGCTCACAGTCAGAGTACCAAGAGACCCAGTACTTC,CASSQSEYQETQYF,TRBV18,NA,NA,TRBJ2-5
TGTGCCAGCACCCTAAGTATGGGGAAAGGGGGCGCGGCTTTCTTT,CASTLSMGKGGAAFF,TRBV28,TRBD1,NA,TRBJ1-1
TGTGCCAGCAGTCCCCCCCAGGGGGGGGGCACAGATACGCAGTATTTT,CASSPPQGGGTDTQYF,TRBV6-2/TRBV6-3,NA,NA,TRBJ2-3
TGTGCCAGCAGCCGAGCGGGGGGGGAACGCAATGAGCAGTTCTTC,CASSRAGGERNEQFF,TRBV7-6,TRBD2,few,TRBJ2-1
TGTGCCAGCAGCTTGACGGAGAACTATGGCTACACCTTC,CASSLTENYGYTF,TRBV5-1,NA,many,TRBJ1-2
TGTGCCAGCAGCTTAGAGCCAGGTCCCAATCAGCCCCAGCATTTT,CASSLEPGPNQPQHF,TRBV7-6,NA,NA,TRBJ1-5
TGCGCCAGCAGCCAAACAGGGGCCATCCTGGAGACCCAGTACTTC,CASSQTGAILETQYF,TRBV4-3,TRBD1,NA,TRBJ2-5
TGCGCCAGCGCTCAAAAGACTAGCGGGCGCACAGATACGCAGTATTTT,CASAQKTSGRTDTQYF,TRBV5-1,TRBD2,few,TRBJ2-3
TGCAGCGTTGCTCGGGGAGTAAATCAGCCCCAGCATTTT,CSVARGVNQPQHF,TRBV29-1,NA,few,TRBJ1-5
TGTGCCTGGAGTGTAGAGTGGGAGCAGTTCTTC,CAWSVEWEQFF,TRBV30,NA,NA,TRBJ2-1
TGTGCCAGCAGTTTAGAGGGGGCGTTGAACATTCAGTACTTC,CASSLEGALNIQYF,TRBV12-3/TRBV12-4,TRBD1,NA,TRBJ2-4
TGCAGTGCTAGAGATCCAGGGGCAGGCGGTTCACCCCTCCACTTT,CSARDPGAGGSPLHF,TRBV20-1,NA,few,TRBJ1-6
TGTGCCAGCAGCTTGCCCAGGGTTTACAATGAGCAGTTCTTC,CASSLPRVYNEQFF,TRBV5-6,NA,many,TRBJ2-1